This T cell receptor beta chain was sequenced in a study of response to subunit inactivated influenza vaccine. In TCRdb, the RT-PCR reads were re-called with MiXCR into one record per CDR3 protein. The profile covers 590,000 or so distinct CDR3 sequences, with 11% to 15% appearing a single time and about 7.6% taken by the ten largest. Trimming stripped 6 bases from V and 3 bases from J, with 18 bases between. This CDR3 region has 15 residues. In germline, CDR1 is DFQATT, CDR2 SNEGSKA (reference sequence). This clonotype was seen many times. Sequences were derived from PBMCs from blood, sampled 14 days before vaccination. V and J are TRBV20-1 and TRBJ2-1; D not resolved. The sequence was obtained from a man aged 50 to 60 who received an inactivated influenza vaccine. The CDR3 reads CSAIPRAFHYNEQFF. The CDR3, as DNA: TGCAGTGCCATCCCGCGAGCGTTTCACTACAATGAGCAGTTCTTC.